These T cell receptor beta chains were read from a single sample in a study of CD8 T cells in Susac syndrome. TCRdb processed the immunoSEQ multiplex PCR reads anew with MiXCR; each CDR3 protein has one entry. The repertoire consists of more than 200,000 distinct CDR3 sequences, with approximately 94% occurring once and the leading ten covering about 0.14%. Material for sequencing was CD4+ T cells from PBMCs. The receptors were gathered from a human donor with Susac syndrome. CDR3s include the opening cysteine and the closing phenylalanine or tryptophan. Each record gives: J gene, D gene, V gene, clone size, CDR3 protein, CDR3 DNA. A D gene is named only where the DNA matches it firmly. Clone sizes are given selectively: once, few, many, or a class where the clone is expanded.

j_call: TRBJ2-1; d_call: .; v_call: TRBV20-1; clone_size: .; cdr3_aa: CSAMKSGPSYNEQFF; cdr3_nt: TGCAGTGCTATGAAGAGCGGGCCCTCCTACAATGAGCAGTTCTTC
j_call: TRBJ1-2; d_call: .; v_call: TRBV7-2; clone_size: once; cdr3_aa: CASSPEGENYGYTF; cdr3_nt: TGTGCCAGCAGCCCAGAGGGGGAGAACTATGGCTACACCTTC
j_call: TRBJ2-5; d_call: TRBD1; v_call: TRBV20-1; clone_size: .; cdr3_aa: CSATPRDRTETQYF; cdr3_nt: TGCAGTGCTACACCCCGGGACAGAACTGAGACCCAGTACTTC
j_call: TRBJ2-5; d_call: TRBD1; v_call: TRBV2; clone_size: .; cdr3_aa: CASSELRGETQYF; cdr3_nt: TGTGCCAGCAGTGAACTCAGGGGGGAGACCCAGTACTTC
j_call: TRBJ2-7; d_call: TRBD1; v_call: TRBV18; clone_size: .; cdr3_aa: CASSLGQGVSEQYF; cdr3_nt: TGTGCCAGCTCCCTCGGACAGGGAGTAAGCGAGCAGTACTTC
j_call: TRBJ2-7; d_call: .; v_call: TRBV12-3/TRBV12-4; clone_size: .; cdr3_aa: CASSLESYEQYF; cdr3_nt: TGTGCCAGCAGTTTAGAGAGCTACGAGCAGTACTTC
j_call: TRBJ2-3; d_call: .; v_call: TRBV30; clone_size: .; cdr3_aa: CAWSAADTQYF; cdr3_nt: TGTGCCTGGAGCGCGGCAGATACGCAGTATTTT
j_call: TRBJ2-1; d_call: .; v_call: TRBV7-2; clone_size: .; cdr3_aa: CASSFEQFF; cdr3_nt: TGTGCCAGCAGCTTCGAGCAGTTCTTC
j_call: TRBJ2-2; d_call: TRBD1; v_call: TRBV20-1; clone_size: .; cdr3_aa: CSARDRNRGVTGELFF; cdr3_nt: TGCAGTGCTAGAGATCGGAACAGGGGTGTCACCGGGGAGCTGTTTTTT
j_call: TRBJ1-6; d_call: .; v_call: TRBV13; clone_size: .; cdr3_aa: CASSPRDSNSPLHF; cdr3_nt: TGTGCCAGCAGCCCAAGGGACTCTAATTCACCCCTCCACTTT
j_call: TRBJ2-5; d_call: .; v_call: TRBV6-1; clone_size: .; cdr3_aa: CASSDPGVGTQYF; cdr3_nt: TGTGCCAGCAGTGACCCGGGGGTAGGGACCCAGTACTTC
j_call: TRBJ2-7; d_call: .; v_call: TRBV5-1; clone_size: .; cdr3_aa: CASSLGISYEQYF; cdr3_nt: TGCGCCAGCAGCTTGGGTATTAGCTACGAGCAGTACTTC
j_call: TRBJ1-2; d_call: TRBD1; v_call: TRBV30; clone_size: .; cdr3_aa: CAWSPYGIQGATTTGYTF; cdr3_nt: TGTGCCTGGAGTCCATATGGAATTCAGGGGGCGACCACCACCGGCTACACCTTC
j_call: TRBJ2-7; d_call: .; v_call: TRBV7-6; clone_size: .; cdr3_aa: CASSLDAGQRYEQYF; cdr3_nt: TGTGCCAGCAGCTTAGATGCGGGTCAGAGATACGAGCAGTACTTC
j_call: TRBJ2-3; d_call: .; v_call: TRBV20-1; clone_size: .; cdr3_aa: CSASPRFTDTQYF; cdr3_nt: TGCAGTGCCTCCCCGCGTTTCACAGATACGCAGTATTTT
j_call: TRBJ2-5; d_call: TRBD2; v_call: TRBV20-1; clone_size: .; cdr3_aa: CSARLRGGNQETQYF; cdr3_nt: TGCAGTGCTAGATTACGGGGGGGGAATCAAGAGACCCAGTACTTC
j_call: TRBJ1-1; d_call: .; v_call: TRBV7-9; clone_size: .; cdr3_aa: CASSLDGTVNTEAFF; cdr3_nt: TGTGCCAGCAGCTTAGATGGGACGGTGAACACTGAAGCTTTCTTT
j_call: TRBJ1-2; d_call: .; v_call: TRBV30; clone_size: .; cdr3_aa: CAWRVNYGYTF; cdr3_nt: TGTGCCTGGAGGGTCAATTATGGCTACACCTTC
j_call: TRBJ1-1; d_call: .; v_call: TRBV28; clone_size: .; cdr3_aa: CASSLMGGSNTEAFF; cdr3_nt: TGTGCCAGCAGTCTAATGGGGGGCTCGAACACTGAAGCTTTCTTT
j_call: TRBJ1-2; d_call: .; v_call: TRBV5-1; clone_size: .; cdr3_aa: CASSLDIGGEDYGYTF; cdr3_nt: TGCGCCAGCAGCTTGGATATTGGAGGGGAGGACTATGGCTACACCTTC
j_call: TRBJ2-5; d_call: .; v_call: TRBV30; clone_size: .; cdr3_aa: CSASEPETQYF; cdr3_nt: TGTAGCGCTTCGGAACCCGAGACCCAGTACTTC
j_call: TRBJ1-6; d_call: .; v_call: TRBV14; clone_size: .; cdr3_aa: CASSRYGGSYNSPLHF; cdr3_nt: TGTGCCAGCAGCCGTTACGGGGGGTCCTATAATTCACCCCTCCACTTT
j_call: TRBJ2-7; d_call: .; v_call: TRBV29-1; clone_size: .; cdr3_aa: CSVVGTEPFWEQYF; cdr3_nt: TGCAGCGTTGTAGGGACGGAGCCCTTTTGGGAGCAGTACTTC
j_call: TRBJ1-2; d_call: .; v_call: TRBV18; clone_size: .; cdr3_aa: CASSPNVENGYTF; cdr3_nt: TGTGCCAGCTCACCCAACGTAGAGAATGGCTACACCTTC
j_call: TRBJ2-5; d_call: TRBD2; v_call: TRBV20-1; clone_size: .; cdr3_aa: CSASAASGGLQETQYF; cdr3_nt: TGCAGTGCTAGTGCGGCTAGCGGGGGTTTACAAGAGACCCAGTACTTC
j_call: TRBJ2-5; d_call: TRBD2; v_call: TRBV29-1; clone_size: few; cdr3_aa: CSVEEAGGPLRPKETQYF; cdr3_nt: TGCAGCGTTGAGGAAGCGGGGGGGCCTTTGCGGCCTAAAGAGACCCAGTACTTC
j_call: TRBJ1-6; d_call: .; v_call: TRBV6-1; clone_size: .; cdr3_aa: CASSDGGSPLHF; cdr3_nt: TGTGCCAGCAGTGACGGGGGATCACCCCTCCACTTT
j_call: TRBJ2-7; d_call: .; v_call: TRBV4-2; clone_size: .; cdr3_aa: CASSPRGGFFPYEQYF; cdr3_nt: TGTGCCAGCAGCCCCAGGGGGGGGTTTTTCCCTTACGAGCAGTACTTC
j_call: TRBJ2-2; d_call: .; v_call: TRBV7-9; clone_size: .; cdr3_aa: CASSLLGEGTGELFF; cdr3_nt: TGTGCCAGCAGCCTCCTAGGGGAAGGAACCGGGGAGCTGTTTTTT
j_call: TRBJ2-1; d_call: TRBD2; v_call: TRBV11-3; clone_size: .; cdr3_aa: CASSRGLAGGNEQFF; cdr3_nt: TGTGCCAGCAGTCGGGGACTAGCGGGGGGGAACGAGCAGTTCTTC
j_call: TRBJ1-6; d_call: TRBD1; v_call: TRBV20-1; clone_size: .; cdr3_aa: CSARPRTGGSPLHF; cdr3_nt: TGCAGTGCTAGACCCCGGACAGGGGGCTCCCCCCTCCACTTT
j_call: TRBJ2-7; d_call: .; v_call: TRBV10-3; clone_size: .; cdr3_aa: CAISESAQGHRDEQYF; cdr3_nt: TGTGCCATCAGTGAGTCCGCGCAGGGACATCGGGACGAGCAGTACTTC
j_call: TRBJ2-7; d_call: TRBD1; v_call: TRBV7-9; clone_size: once; cdr3_aa: CASSRTGEGSYEQYF; cdr3_nt: TGTGCCAGCAGCCGGACAGGGGAGGGATCCTACGAGCAGTACTTC
j_call: TRBJ1-2; d_call: .; v_call: TRBV3-1; clone_size: .; cdr3_aa: CASSNRDYGYTF; cdr3_nt: TGTGCCAGCAGCAACAGGGACTATGGCTACACCTTC
j_call: TRBJ2-7; d_call: .; v_call: TRBV13; clone_size: .; cdr3_aa: CASSLGGSISGVYEQYF; cdr3_nt: TGTGCCAGCAGCTTGGGCGGTTCGATCTCTGGGGTCTACGAGCAGTACTTC
j_call: TRBJ1-2; d_call: .; v_call: TRBV7-2; clone_size: .; cdr3_aa: CASTITRNYGYTF; cdr3_nt: TGTGCCAGCACCATCACGCGTAACTATGGCTACACCTTC
j_call: TRBJ1-4; d_call: .; v_call: TRBV20-1; clone_size: .; cdr3_aa: CSARVAGTVTNEKLFF; cdr3_nt: TGCAGTGCTAGGGTCGCGGGGACTGTGACTAATGAAAAACTGTTTTTT
j_call: TRBJ2-1; d_call: .; v_call: TRBV24-1; clone_size: .; cdr3_aa: CATSDSSIGNEQFF; cdr3_nt: TGTGCCACCAGTGATTCATCTATCGGGAATGAGCAGTTCTTC
j_call: TRBJ1-4; d_call: TRBD1; v_call: TRBV4-3; clone_size: .; cdr3_aa: CASSQQQGEGEKLFF; cdr3_nt: TGCGCCAGCAGCCAACAACAGGGGGAGGGTGAAAAACTGTTTTTT
j_call: TRBJ2-3; d_call: TRBD2; v_call: TRBV5-6; clone_size: .; cdr3_aa: CASSGLAGVTDTQYF; cdr3_nt: TGTGCCAGCAGCGGACTAGCGGGGGTCACAGATACGCAGTATTTT
j_call: TRBJ1-2; d_call: .; v_call: TRBV20-1; clone_size: .; cdr3_aa: CSARRDGNDGYTF; cdr3_nt: TGCAGTGCTAGACGGGACGGGAATGATGGCTACACCTTC
j_call: TRBJ2-7; d_call: TRBD1; v_call: TRBV28; clone_size: .; cdr3_aa: CASSRQGGRINEQYF; cdr3_nt: TGTGCCAGCAGTCGACAGGGGGGCAGGATAAACGAGCAGTACTTC
j_call: TRBJ2-3; d_call: TRBD2; v_call: TRBV15; clone_size: .; cdr3_aa: CATSRASGGITDTQYF; cdr3_nt: TGTGCCACCAGCAGAGCCAGCGGGGGTATCACAGATACGCAGTATTTT
j_call: TRBJ1-2; d_call: .; v_call: TRBV12-3/TRBV12-4; clone_size: .; cdr3_aa: CASSLDGFGGYTF; cdr3_nt: TGTGCCAGCAGTTTAGACGGGTTTGGAGGCTACACCTTC
j_call: TRBJ1-1; d_call: .; v_call: TRBV3-1; clone_size: .; cdr3_aa: CASSQDGAVTEAFF; cdr3_nt: TGTGCCAGCAGCCAAGATGGGGCAGTCACTGAAGCTTTCTTT
j_call: TRBJ1-1; d_call: .; v_call: TRBV7-8; clone_size: .; cdr3_aa: CASSPETGAMNTEAFF; cdr3_nt: TGTGCCAGCAGCCCAGAGACAGGTGCGATGAACACTGAAGCTTTCTTT
j_call: TRBJ2-7; d_call: TRBD1; v_call: TRBV28; clone_size: .; cdr3_aa: CASSAGDRVTYEQYF; cdr3_nt: TGTGCCAGCAGTGCCGGGGACAGGGTTACCTACGAGCAGTACTTC
j_call: TRBJ1-1; d_call: TRBD1; v_call: TRBV27; clone_size: few; cdr3_aa: CASSPQGQNTEAFF; cdr3_nt: TGTGCCAGCAGTCCACAGGGGCAAAACACTGAAGCTTTCTTT
j_call: TRBJ1-1; d_call: .; v_call: TRBV6-5; clone_size: .; cdr3_aa: CAAVGRGTEAFF; cdr3_nt: TGTGCCGCGGTAGGAAGGGGCACTGAAGCTTTCTTT
j_call: TRBJ1-1; d_call: TRBD1; v_call: TRBV25-1; clone_size: .; cdr3_aa: CASSEGQGGGNTEAFF; cdr3_nt: TGTGCCAGCAGTGAGGGACAGGGAGGGGGGAACACTGAAGCTTTCTTT
j_call: TRBJ2-7; d_call: TRBD1; v_call: TRBV20-1; clone_size: .; cdr3_aa: CSARGPGTVYEQYF; cdr3_nt: TGCAGTGCTAGAGGCCCCGGGACAGTGTACGAGCAGTACTTC
j_call: TRBJ2-1; d_call: TRBD2; v_call: TRBV30; clone_size: .; cdr3_aa: CAGKLASGGVANEQFF; cdr3_nt: TGTGCCGGAAAATTGGCTAGCGGGGGGGTGGCCAATGAGCAGTTCTTC
j_call: TRBJ1-2; d_call: .; v_call: TRBV7-6; clone_size: .; cdr3_aa: CASSVQDRATDGYTF; cdr3_nt: TGTGCCAGCAGCGTTCAGGACAGAGCTACGGATGGCTACACCTTC
j_call: TRBJ2-5; d_call: .; v_call: TRBV18; clone_size: .; cdr3_aa: CASSPGLPQETQYF; cdr3_nt: TGTGCCAGCTCACCAGGCCTACCCCAAGAGACCCAGTACTTC
j_call: TRBJ2-7; d_call: .; v_call: TRBV4-3; clone_size: .; cdr3_aa: CASSPSIFYEQYF; cdr3_nt: TGCGCCAGCAGCCCAAGCATCTTCTACGAGCAGTACTTC
j_call: TRBJ1-1; d_call: .; v_call: TRBV29-1; clone_size: .; cdr3_aa: CSVLGLANTEAFF; cdr3_nt: TGCAGCGTTTTGGGGCTAGCGAACACTGAAGCTTTCTTT
j_call: TRBJ1-1; d_call: .; v_call: TRBV5-1; clone_size: .; cdr3_aa: CASSLAGTTEAFF; cdr3_nt: TGCGCCAGCAGCCTGGCGGGGACCACTGAAGCTTTCTTT
j_call: TRBJ1-1; d_call: TRBD1; v_call: TRBV29-1; clone_size: .; cdr3_aa: CSVEGGQGAFF; cdr3_nt: TGCAGCGTTGAGGGTGGACAGGGAGCTTTCTTT
j_call: TRBJ2-3; d_call: .; v_call: TRBV9; clone_size: .; cdr3_aa: CASSVEQRTDTQYF; cdr3_nt: TGTGCCAGCAGCGTCGAACAGCGTACAGATACGCAGTATTTT